This passage covers 18 T cell receptor beta chains from one sample sequenced in a study of CD8+ T cells in alopecia areata. Following extraction, RNA underwent reverse transcription to cDNA, which served as the sequencing template. Method: immunoSEQ multiplex PCR; TCRdb's copy keeps in-frame clones and lacks some. The sample shows roughly 120,000 clones, none of them appearing just once. Sequencing was carried out using lesional skin. These receptors were obtained from a C3H/HeJ mouse with alopecia areata. For this strain, the MHC haplotype corresponds to H2-k.

This clone was seen more than once but under ten times. Gene and germline names: mouse. The sequence runs out 4 residues before the end of the CDR3; the remainder is reconstructed from the germline J gene. The rearrangement links TRBV13-2 to TRBJ2-3; TRBD1 might be the D (6 bases). The germline CDR1 and CDR2 sequences are NNHNN and SYGAGS (reference sequence). Trimming stripped 5 bases from V and 0 bases from J, with 7 bases between. CDR3 length: 13 amino acids. The CDR3 loop reads CASGGQSAETLYF. The sequenced CDR3 bases are TGTGCCAGCGGGGGACAAAGTGCAGAA.

This clone was seen a few times. The genes and germline here are from mouse. Read coverage stops 4 residues before the CDR3 terminus; the germline J gene supplies the remainder. The chain combines TRBV16 with TRBJ1-4; TRBD1 matches at 7 bases. J gave up 0 bases and V 4 bases, and 2 bases lay outside the gene matches. CDR3 length: 15 residues. The germline V gene encodes CDR1 SGHSA and CDR2 FRNQAP. The CDR3 spells CASSSTGVSNERLFF. The CDR3 DNA, read in part, is TGTGCAAGCAGCTCCACAGGGGTTTCCAACGAA.

With respect to this clone: These gene names are mouse names. The read halts 4 residues ahead of the CDR3 end, with the missing end drawn from the germline J gene. The chain links TRBV5 to TRBJ2-4; 7 bases line up with TRBD1. Germline V gene data show CDR1 as LGHNA and CDR2 as YNLKQL (reference sequence). CDR3 length: 14 residues. V lost 4 bases, J lost 0 bases, and 1 base stayed unmatched. The CDR3 DNA, read in part, is TGTGCCAGCAGCCCGACAGGGAGTCAAAAC. Translation gives CASSPTGSQN. The full CDR3 sequence reads CASSPTGSQNTLYF.

Ten or more counts support this clone. Germline and genes here are mouse. The read gets to within 4 residues of the CDR3 end, and the germline J gene fills in the rest. The chain carries TRBV13-3 and TRBJ2-3, with 7 bases that match TRBD2. The CDR3 contains 14 residues. Looked up from germline, CDR1 is NNHDY and CDR2 is SYVADS. V was pared by 5 bases and J by 0 bases, with 3 bases of the junction left unmatched. This chain's CDR3 is CASRTGSSAETLYF. The sequenced CDR3 bases are TGTGCCAGCAGGACTGGGTCTAGTGCAGAA.

In regard to this clone: Germline and genes: mouse. The read finishes 4 residues shy of the CDR3 end, and the germline J gene is used to complete it. This sequence joins TRBV13-3 and TRBJ2-1; 7 bases align to TRBD1. CDR1 is NNHDY and CDR2 is SYVADS in the germline V gene. The CDR3 has 15 residues. Trimming removed 3 bases from V and 1 base from J; junction bases left unmatched: 4. The chain's CDR3 is CASSGQGVNYAEQFF. CDR3 DNA (partial): TGTGCCAGCAGTGGGCAGGGGGTCAACTATGCT.

This clone was counted only a few times. Genes and germline are mouse. The read falls 4 residues short of the CDR3 end, and the missing part is taken from the germline J gene. The rearrangement links TRBV1 to TRBJ2-7; 9 bases fit TRBD2. The CDR3 length is 15 residues. Germline CDR1 and CDR2: NSQYPW and LRSPGD (reference sequence). CDR3 bases read: TGCACCTGCAGTGCAGATGGGGGGGCTGGGTAT. This encodes CTCSADGGAGY. The CDR3 in its entirety is CTCSADGGAGYEQYF.

Comments on this clone: Germline and genes: mouse. The read terminates 4 residues ahead of where the CDR3 ends, so the germline J gene completes it. The V and J genes are TRBV19 and TRBJ1-1; TRBD1 matches at 7 bases. The V and J ends lost 0 bases and 3 bases, in that order; junction bases with no gene match: 5. Germline V gene sequence: CDR1 FNHDT, CDR2 SITEND (reference sequence). This CDR3 contains 15 residues. The CDR3: CASSIAEGADTEVFF. CDR3 DNA (partial): TGTGCCAGCAGTATAGCAGAGGGGGCAGACACA.

As regards this clone: The protein in this entry is translated from the DNA; at residue 11 it differs from the protein listed in TCRdb. Gene and germline names: mouse. Sequencing ends 3 residues short of the CDR3 end; the germline J gene provides the rest. The V call is TRBV13-3, the J call TRBJ1-6, with 8 bases aligning to TRBD1. TRBJ1-6 is sorted into the ORF group, with uncertain function. The CDR3 totals 14 residues. Trimming cost V 5 bases and J 10 bases; bases outside gene matches: 8. Germline CDR1 is NNHDY and CDR2 is SYVADS. The CDR3 here is CASRPVQGASPLYF. The CDR3 bases that were read are TGTGCCAGCAGACCAGTTCAGGGGGCGTCGCCC.

This clone came up many times. The gene names here belong to mouse. Read data end 4 residues before the CDR3 end; the end is taken from the germline J gene. The genes are TRBV13-1 and TRBJ1-4, with 9 bases that match TRBD1. The CDR3 has 15 amino acids. Germline CDR1 and CDR2: NSHNY and SYGAGN. The V gene end was trimmed by 3 bases and the J gene end by 4 bases; junction bases not matched to a gene: 4. The CDR3 bases that were read are TGTGCCAGCAGTGGCCGGGACAGGGACAACGAA. The encoded protein is CASSGRDRDNE. The complete CDR3 reads CASSGRDRDNERLFF.

This clone was counted at least ten times. Mouse names are used for the genes. Read data end 4 residues before the CDR3 end; the end is taken from the germline J gene. Other DNA sequences within the sample encode an identical CDR3. This chain links TRBV1 with TRBJ1-4; perhaps TRBD1 as D (5 bases). This CDR3 spans 16 amino acids. CDR1 and CDR2 from the germline V gene are NSQYPW and LRSPGD (reference sequence). Trimming stripped 0 bases from V and 3 bases from J, with 11 bases between. The CDR3: CTCSADRQGPNERLFF. Partial CDR3 DNA: TGCACCTGCAGTGCAGATCGGCAGGGTCCCAACGAA. Drawing the rest from reference TRBV1 and TRBJ1-4, the complete variable domain is VTLLEQNPRWRLVPRGQAVNLRCILKNSQYPWMSWYQQDLQKQLQWLFTLRSPGDKEVKSLPGADYLATRVTDTELRLQVANMSQGRTLYCTCSADRQGPNERLFFGHGTKLSVL.

On this clone: Gene labels here are mouse ones. Coverage ceases 4 residues before the CDR3 finishes, and the germline J gene fills in the end. The chain carries TRBV13-3 and TRBJ2-1; 12 nucleotides agree with TRBD2. This CDR3 contains 18 residues. After removal of 3 bases from V and 0 bases from J, the junction contained 7 bases not matched to a gene. CDR1 and CDR2 from the germline V gene are NNHDY and SYVADS. Partial CDR3 DNA: TGTGCCAGCAGTGCTGGGACTGGGGGGCCTTATAACTATGCT. It encodes CASSAGTGGPYNYA. The whole CDR3 protein is CASSAGTGGPYNYAEQFF.

In regard to this clone: Gene names are mouse gene names. The read falls 4 residues short of the CDR3 end, and the missing part is taken from the germline J gene. This chain links TRBV1 with TRBJ2-4; 8 bases are a match to TRBD1. This CDR3 comprises 16 residues. CDR1 and CDR2 from the germline V gene are NSQYPW and LRSPGD (reference sequence). With 0 bases clipped from V and 1 base from J, the junction kept 3 bases outside the gene matches. This chain's CDR3 is CTCSADPGQGQNTLYF. CDR3 DNA (partial): TGCACCTGCAGTGCAGATCCGGGACAGGGTCAAAAC.

This clone occurred many times. Gene names refer to mouse genes. Read coverage stops 4 residues before the CDR3 terminus; the germline J gene supplies the remainder. The gene calls are TRBV13-3 and TRBJ2-1; TRBD1 agrees at 10 bases. The CDR3 runs to 15 residues. The trim removed 4 bases at V and 4 bases at J, leaving 5 bases unmatched. CDR1 NNHDY and CDR2 SYVADS come from the germline V gene. The CDR3 reads CASSPGTGVYAEQFF. Partial CDR3 DNA: TGTGCCAGCAGTCCTGGGACAGGGGTATATGCT.

This clone has a handful of counts. Mouse germline and gene names are used. Read sequence stops 4 residues before the CDR3 end, and the germline J gene provides the missing end. J is TRBJ1-2 and V is TRBV1, with TRBD1 matching over 8 bases. Germline CDR1 NSQYPW, CDR2 LRSPGD (reference sequence). Germline trimming cut 0 bases from V and 2 bases from J; bases unmatched to any gene: 8. This CDR3 is built from 17 residues. The CDR3 sequence: CTCSADEARTGNSDYTF. The CDR3 bases that were read are TGCACCTGCAGTGCAGATGAGGCTCGGACAGGGAACTCC.

Details on this clone: The gene names here belong to mouse. The read ends 4 residues before the CDR3 terminus; that terminus is restored from the germline J gene. The V gene is TRBV13-3, the J gene TRBJ2-5, with 8 bases aligning to TRBD1. This CDR3 comprises 14 residues. J gave up 2 bases and V 3 bases, and 2 bases lay outside the gene matches. The germline CDR1 and CDR2 sequences are NNHDY and SYVADS. CDR3 amino acids: CASSAGQGQDTQYF. The CDR3 DNA, read in part, is TGTGCCAGCAGTGCCGGACAGGGCCAAGAC.

In the case of this clone: Gene names are mouse gene names. The observed sequence ends 4 residues before the CDR3 terminus, with the missing tail filled in from the germline J gene. V and J are TRBV19 and TRBJ2-7; 10 bases line up with TRBD2. CDR1 FNHDT and CDR2 SITEND come from the germline V gene (reference sequence). The CDR3 loop spans 14 amino acids. The part of the CDR3 DNA that was read is TGTGCCAGCAGTAAGGGGACTGGGGCATAT. Amino acid sequence: CASSKGTGAY. The whole CDR3 region reads CASSKGTGAYEQYF.

The sample holds a few counts of this clone. The gene symbols are mouse symbols. Sequencing ends 4 residues short of the CDR3 end; the germline J gene provides the rest. The gene calls are TRBV13-3 and TRBJ2-4; D perhaps matches TRBD2 (5 bases). Germline loops: CDR1 NNHDY, CDR2 SYVADS. This CDR3 region has 14 residues. This CDR3 is CASSDVWGGNTLYF. The sequenced CDR3 bases are TGTGCCAGCAGTGATGTTTGGGGAGGGAAC.

This clone was counted ten times or more. Gene labels here are mouse ones. The missing CDR3 end, 4 residues past where the read stops, is filled in from the germline J gene. The gene calls are TRBV1 and TRBJ1-4; 7 nucleotides align to TRBD1. After removal of 4 bases from V and 5 bases from J, the junction contained 4 bases not matched to a gene. Per the germline V gene, CDR1 is NSQYPW and CDR2 is LRSPGD (reference sequence). This CDR3 comprises 14 residues. CDR3 region: CTCSGGQKNERLFF. Incomplete CDR3 DNA: TGCACCTGCAGTGGGGGACAGAAAAACGAA.